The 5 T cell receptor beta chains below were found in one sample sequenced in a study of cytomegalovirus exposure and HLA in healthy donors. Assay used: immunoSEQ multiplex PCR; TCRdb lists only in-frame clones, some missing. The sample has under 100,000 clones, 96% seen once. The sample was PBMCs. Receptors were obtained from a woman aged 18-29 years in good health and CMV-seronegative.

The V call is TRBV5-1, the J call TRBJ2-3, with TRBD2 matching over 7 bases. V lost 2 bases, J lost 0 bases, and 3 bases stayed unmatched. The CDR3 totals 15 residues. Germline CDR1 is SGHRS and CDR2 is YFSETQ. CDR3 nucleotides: TGCGCCAGCAGCTTAGTTAGCGGGAGCACAGATACGCAGTATTTT. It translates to CASSLVSGSTDTQYF.

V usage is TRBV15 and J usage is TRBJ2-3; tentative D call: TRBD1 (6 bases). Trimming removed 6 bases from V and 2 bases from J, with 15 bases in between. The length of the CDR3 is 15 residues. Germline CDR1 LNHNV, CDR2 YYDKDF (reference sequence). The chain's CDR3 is CATSSTGHYTDTQYF. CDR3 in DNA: TGTGCCACCAGTTCTACGGGACACTACACAGATACGCAGTATTTT. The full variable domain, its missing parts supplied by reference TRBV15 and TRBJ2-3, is DAMVIQNPRYQVTQFGKPVTLSCSQTLNHNVMYWYQQKSSQAPKLLFHYYDKDFNNEADTPDNFQSRRPNTSFCFLDIRSPGLGDTAMYLCATSSTGHYTDTQYFGPGTRLTVL.

The CDR3 sequence: CASSQGGAGVYEQYF. As DNA, the CDR3 is TGCGCCAGCAGCCAAGGAGGAGCGGGAGTGTACGAGCAGTACTTC. The chain joins TRBV4-1 to TRBJ2-7; 8 nucleotides match TRBD2. The CDR3 has 15 amino acids. The germline V gene has CDR1 MGHRA and CDR2 YSYEKL. Trimming took 1 base from V and 4 from J; bases not matched to a gene: 6.

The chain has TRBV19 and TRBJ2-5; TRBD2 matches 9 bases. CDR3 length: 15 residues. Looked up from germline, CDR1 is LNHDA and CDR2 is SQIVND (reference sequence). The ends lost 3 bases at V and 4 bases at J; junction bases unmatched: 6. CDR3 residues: CASSIVAGGAETQYF. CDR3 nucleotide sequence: TGTGCCAGTAGTATCGTTGCGGGAGGGGCAGAGACCCAGTACTTC.

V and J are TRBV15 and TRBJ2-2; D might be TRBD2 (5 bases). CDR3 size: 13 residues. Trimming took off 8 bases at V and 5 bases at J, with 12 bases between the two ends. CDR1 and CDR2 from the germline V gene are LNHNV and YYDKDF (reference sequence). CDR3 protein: CATYASGTGELFF. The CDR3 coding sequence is TGTGCCACCTATGCCTCGGGGACCGGGGAGCTGTTTTTT.